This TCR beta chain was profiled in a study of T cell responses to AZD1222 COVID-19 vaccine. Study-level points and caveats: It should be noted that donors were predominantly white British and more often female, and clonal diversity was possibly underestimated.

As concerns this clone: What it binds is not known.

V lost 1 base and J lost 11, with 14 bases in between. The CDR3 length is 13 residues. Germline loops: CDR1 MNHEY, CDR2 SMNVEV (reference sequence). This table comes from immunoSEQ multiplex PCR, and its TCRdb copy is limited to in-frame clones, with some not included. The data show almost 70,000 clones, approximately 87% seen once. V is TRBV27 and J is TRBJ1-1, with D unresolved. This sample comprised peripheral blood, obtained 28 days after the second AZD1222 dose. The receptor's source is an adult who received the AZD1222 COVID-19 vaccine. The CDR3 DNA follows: TGTGCCAGCAGTTTATGGGGATCGAGGGAGGCTTTCTTT. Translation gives CASSLWGSREAFF.